A selection of T cell receptor beta chains follows, all from one sample in a study of early T cells in non-severe SARS-CoV-2 infection. TCRdb used MiXCR to reprocess the 5' RACE reads, holding one entry per CDR3 protein. The table lists roughly 20,000 distinct CDR3 sequences, approximately 5.6% of them singletons. Material for sequencing was whole blood. The origin of the receptors is an adult who was a healthcare worker with PCR-confirmed SARS-CoV-2 infection or an uninfected control (not recorded which). Each CDR3 is given with its conserved first and last residue. A D gene is named only where the DNA matches it firmly. Expanded clones get a size class; other rows say once, few or many, or leave the size out.

few - TRBJ2-5 TRBV15 TGTGCCACCAGCAGAGGTGCACCGGGAGAGACCCAGTACTTC CATSRGAPGETQYF
- - TRBJ2-3 TRBV6-6 TGTGCCAGCCGTAGCTCTAGCACAGATACGCAGTATTTT CASRSSSTDTQYF
medium-sized TRBD1 TRBJ2-3 TRBV14 TGTGCCAGCAGCATACGGACAGGGGTGACAGATACGCAGTATTTT CASSIRTGVTDTQYF
many - TRBJ2-1 TRBV7-9 TGTGCCAGCACCCTAAGTCCGGGAGTCGTCTCCTACAATGAGCAGTTCTTC CASTLSPGVVSYNEQFF
many - TRBJ2-7 TRBV5-4 TGTGCCAGCACCCCAAACCCGGGTATGAGCTCCTACGAGCAGTACTTC CASTPNPGMSSYEQYF
few TRBD2 TRBJ2-2 TRBV24-1 TGTGCCACCAGTGATCCACCACTCCTAGCGGGAGATGCCGGGGAGCTGTTTTTT CATSDPPLLAGDAGELFF
many TRBD1 TRBJ1-2 TRBV12-3/TRBV12-4 TGTGCCAGCAGCCCCGTTGTACAGGGGAGCTACACCTTC CASSPVVQGSYTF
many - TRBJ1-2 TRBV5-1 TGCGCCAGCAGCTTAATAGCGTCGAGTGGCTACACCTTC CASSLIASSGYTF
many - TRBJ2-5 TRBV10-3 TGTGCCATCAGTGACTATCAAATCCAAGAGACCCAGTACTTC CAISDYQIQETQYF
many - TRBJ1-1 TRBV10-1 TGCGCCAGCAGTGAGTCGGGGAGGGGGAACACTGAAGCTTTCTTT CASSESGRGNTEAFF
- - TRBJ2-7 TRBV6-6 TGTGCCAGCAGTTTAACTCCGGGACACCCCCCGTACTTC CASSLTPGHPPYF
few - TRBJ2-3 TRBV29-1 TGCAGCGTCCCCCGGCCCGGGGCCCTCCGGCCGTATTTT CSVPRPGALRPYF
- TRBD1 TRBJ1-1 TRBV6-4 TGTGCCAGCAGTGACTCTCCGGACAGGGGCACTGAAGCTTTCTTT CASSDSPDRGTEAFF
many - TRBJ1-1 TRBV6-5 TGTGCCAGCAGCCGTACAGGGATCACTGAAGCTTTCTTT CASSRTGITEAFF
many - TRBJ2-5 TRBV14 TGTGCCAGCAGCCAGGGGCGATCCGGGAAGGGTGACCAAGAGACCCAGTACTTC CASSQGRSGKGDQETQYF
many - TRBJ1-2 TRBV6-5 TGTGCCGCCCGGGGGCGGGTCTATGGCTACACCTTC CAARGRVYGYTF
many - TRBJ2-3 TRBV4-2 TGTGCCAGCAGCCAAGTTGAGGGGAGTGGCGCAGATACGCAGTATTTT CASSQVEGSGADTQYF
many - TRBJ1-5 TRBV6-2/TRBV6-3 TGTGCCAGCAGTCTTCGGGTCGAGAGCAATCAGCCCCAGCATTTT CASSLRVESNQPQHF
many - TRBJ1-5 TRBV12-3/TRBV12-4 TGTGCCAGCAGCCTGGGGCCTAGCAATCAGCCCCAGCATTTT CASSLGPSNQPQHF
many TRBD1 TRBJ2-3 TRBV2 TGTGCCAGAGGACAGGGACGCACAGATACGCAGTATTTT CARGQGRTDTQYF
few TRBD2 TRBJ2-3 TRBV5-1 TGCGCCAGCAGAACTAGCGGGAGCACAGATACGCAGTATTTT CASRTSGSTDTQYF
- TRBD2 TRBJ2-1 TRBV28 TGTGCCAGCAGAGAGGAACTAGCGGGAGGGAATGAGCAGTTCTTC CASREELAGGNEQFF
many - TRBJ2-1 TRBV14 TGTGCCAGCAGCCAACAAGCCCTAAGGGGCAATGAGCAGTTCTTC CASSQQALRGNEQFF
many - TRBJ1-4 TRBV7-9 TGTGCCAGCAGCCCAAACGCGGCAGGGACCGAAAAACTGTTTTTT CASSPNAAGTEKLFF
many TRBD1 TRBJ2-7 TRBV18 TGTGCCAGCTCACCACTTCTCGTTCGACAGGGGGGGGAGCAGTACTTC CASSPLLVRQGGEQYF
many - TRBJ2-7 TRBV25-1 TGTGCCAGCGGTCTGGGGACCTACGAGCAGTACTTC CASGLGTYEQYF
many - TRBJ1-1 TRBV5-1 TGCGCCAGCAGCTTGACGCTGGGGGCGGGTGAAGCTTTCTTT CASSLTLGAGEAFF
many - TRBJ2-5 TRBV5-5 TGTGCCAGCAGCTTGACAGAACAAGAGACCCAGTACTTC CASSLTEQETQYF
many - TRBJ1-1 TRBV6-1 TGTGCCAGCAGTGTAGCGGTGGAAGCTTTCTTT CASSVAVEAFF
- TRBD2 TRBJ2-7 TRBV30 TGTGCCTGGAGCCTACACAGCGGGGACTTCTCCTACGAGCAGTACTTC CAWSLHSGDFSYEQYF
many TRBD2 TRBJ2-7 TRBV20-1 TGCAGTGCCGAAGTGGGAGGGGACCGTCCCTACGAGCAGTACTTC CSAEVGGDRPYEQYF
many - TRBJ2-3 TRBV11-2 TGTGCCAGCAGCTCCACGGAAGAGGGGTGGGATACGCAGTATTTT CASSSTEEGWDTQYF
- TRBD1 TRBJ2-2 TRBV5-1 TGCGCCAGCAGAAAGACAGGGGGCGTTATGGACACCGGGGAGCTGTTTTTT CASRKTGGVMDTGELFF
many - TRBJ2-7 TRBV28 TGTGCCAGCGGTCGAAGCACCAAACGTTCCGAGCAGTACTTC CASGRSTKRSEQYF
many - TRBJ1-6 TRBV10-3 TGTGCCATCAGAGACCAGGGCGATTCACCCCTCCACTTT CAIRDQGDSPLHF
many - TRBJ2-7 TRBV15 TGTGCCACCAGCAGTGGAGCGACTACCTACGAGCAGTACTTC CATSSGATTYEQYF
- - TRBJ2-3 TRBV12-3/TRBV12-4 TGTGCCAGCACCCTTGCAGGCAGCGCCACAGATACGCAGTATTTT CASTLAGSATDTQYF
many - TRBJ1-1 TRBV7-8 TGTGCCAGCAGCGTTGACAGGTGGAACACTGAAGCTTTCTTT CASSVDRWNTEAFF
many TRBD2 TRBJ2-7 TRBV25-1 TGTGCCAGCAGTGGGGACTACCCCTACGAGCAGTACTTC CASSGDYPYEQYF
many TRBD1 TRBJ2-2 TRBV29-1 TGCAGCGTTGGCCAGGGGGCCGCCGGCGGGGAGCTGTTTTTT CSVGQGAAGGELFF
many TRBD1 TRBJ2-7 TRBV3-1 TGTGCCAGCAGCCAGCCCGGGACAGGGAAAGAGCAGTACTTC CASSQPGTGKEQYF
many - TRBJ1-3 TRBV5-4 TGTGCCAGCAGCTTGGGGCCCGGCGGGGGAAACACCATATATTTT CASSLGPGGGNTIYF
few - TRBJ1-1 TRBV5-5 TGTGCCAGCAGCTCCCGAAATCAGGGAGAAGCTTTCTTT CASSSRNQGEAFF
many - TRBJ1-1 TRBV7-9 TGTGCCAGCAGCTTAGGGGACGGACGGATGAACACTGAAGCTTTCTTT CASSLGDGRMNTEAFF
many TRBD2 TRBJ2-1 TRBV9 TGTGCCAGCAGCGCAACCGGGACTAGATTCCTCCATGAGCAGTTCTTC CASSATGTRFLHEQFF
many - TRBJ2-7 TRBV7-9 TGTGCCAGCAGCAGCACTAGGGAGAGCTTCTACGAGCAGTACTTC CASSSTRESFYEQYF
few - TRBJ1-1 TRBV7-3 TGTGCCAGCAGCTTAGGAGTCCTAGGGGAGGAAACGGCAACTTTCTTT CASSLGVLGEETATFF
many - TRBJ2-7 TRBV9 TGTGCCAGCAGCGTAGGGGGGACACCAGCCTACGAGCAGTACTTC CASSVGGTPAYEQYF
many TRBD1 TRBJ2-7 TRBV11-2 TGTGCCAGCAGCTACAACAGGGGAAAGGGCTACGAGCAGTACTTC CASSYNRGKGYEQYF
- - TRBJ2-2 TRBV27 TGTGCCAGCAGTCCGCTCGACAGGTGGACGAACACCGGGGAGCTGTTTTTT CASSPLDRWTNTGELFF